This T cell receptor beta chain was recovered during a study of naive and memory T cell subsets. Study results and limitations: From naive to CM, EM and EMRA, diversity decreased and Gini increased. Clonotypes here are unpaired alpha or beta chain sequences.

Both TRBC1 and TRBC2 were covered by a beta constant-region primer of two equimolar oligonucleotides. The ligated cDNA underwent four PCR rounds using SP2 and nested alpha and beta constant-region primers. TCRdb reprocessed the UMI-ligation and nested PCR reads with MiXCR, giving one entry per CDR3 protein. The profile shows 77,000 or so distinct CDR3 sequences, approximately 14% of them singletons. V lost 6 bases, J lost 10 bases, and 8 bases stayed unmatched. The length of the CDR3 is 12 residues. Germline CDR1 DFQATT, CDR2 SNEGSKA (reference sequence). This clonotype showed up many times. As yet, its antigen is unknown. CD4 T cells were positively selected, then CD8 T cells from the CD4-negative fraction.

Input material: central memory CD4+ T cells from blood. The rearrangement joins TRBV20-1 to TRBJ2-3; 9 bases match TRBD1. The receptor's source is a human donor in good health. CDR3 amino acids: CSAPQTGGPQYF. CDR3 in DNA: TGCAGTGCCCCCCAAACAGGGGGCCCGCAGTATTTT.